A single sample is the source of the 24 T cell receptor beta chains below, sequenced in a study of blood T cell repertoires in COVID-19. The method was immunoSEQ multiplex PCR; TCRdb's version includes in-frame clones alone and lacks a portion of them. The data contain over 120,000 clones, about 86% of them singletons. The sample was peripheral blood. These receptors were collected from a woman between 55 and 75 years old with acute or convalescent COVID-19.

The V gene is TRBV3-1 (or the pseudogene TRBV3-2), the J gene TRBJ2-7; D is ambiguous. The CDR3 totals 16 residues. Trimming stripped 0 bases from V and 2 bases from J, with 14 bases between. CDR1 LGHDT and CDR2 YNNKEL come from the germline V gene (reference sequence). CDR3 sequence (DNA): TGTGCCAGCAGCCAAGATGTGACTCACGCTACCTACGAGCAGTACTTC. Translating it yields CASSQDVTHATYEQYF.

The CDR3 loop is CASSTATSGRETQYF. The CDR3 coding sequence is TGTGCCAGCAGTACCGCCACTAGCGGGAGAGAGACCCAGTACTTC. The chain recombines TRBV6-6 with TRBJ2-5, with TRBD2 matching over 11 bases. Germline CDR1 and CDR2: MNHNY and SVGAGI (reference sequence). The junction had 6 bases not matched to a gene; V was cut back by 5 bases and J by 4 bases. CDR3 length: 15 amino acids.

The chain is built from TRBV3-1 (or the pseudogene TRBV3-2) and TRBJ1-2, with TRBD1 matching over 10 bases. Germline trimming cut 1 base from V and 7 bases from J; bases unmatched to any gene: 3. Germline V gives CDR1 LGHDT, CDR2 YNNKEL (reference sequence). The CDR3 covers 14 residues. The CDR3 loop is CASSQVTGGFGYTF. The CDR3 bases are TGTGCCAGCAGCCAAGTGACAGGGGGCTTTGGCTACACCTTC.

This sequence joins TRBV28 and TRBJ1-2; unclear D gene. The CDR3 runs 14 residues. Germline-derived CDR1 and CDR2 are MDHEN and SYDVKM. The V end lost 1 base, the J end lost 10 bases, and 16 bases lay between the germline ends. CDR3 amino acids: CASSLFETLRIYTF. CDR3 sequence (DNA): TGTGCCAGCAGTTTATTTGAGACATTGCGTATCTACACCTTC.

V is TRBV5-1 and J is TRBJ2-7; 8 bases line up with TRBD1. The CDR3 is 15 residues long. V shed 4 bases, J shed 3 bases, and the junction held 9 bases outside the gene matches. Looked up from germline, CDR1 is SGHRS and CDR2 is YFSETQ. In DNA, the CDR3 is TGCGCCAGCAGCCCAAGACAGGGGACTGGCTACGAGCAGTACTTC. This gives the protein CASSPRQGTGYEQYF.

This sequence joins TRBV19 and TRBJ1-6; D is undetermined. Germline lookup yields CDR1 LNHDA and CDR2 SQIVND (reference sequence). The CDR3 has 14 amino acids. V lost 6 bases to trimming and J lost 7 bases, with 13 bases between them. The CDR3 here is CASRERPSNSPLHF. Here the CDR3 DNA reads TGTGCCAGTAGGGAGCGTCCCTCCAATTCACCCCTCCACTTT.

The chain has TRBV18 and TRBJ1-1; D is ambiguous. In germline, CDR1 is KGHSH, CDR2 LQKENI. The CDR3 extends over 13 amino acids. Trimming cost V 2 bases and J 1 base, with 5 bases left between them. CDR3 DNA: TGTGCCAGCTCACCAGTCCGGAACACTGAAGCTTTCTTT. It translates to CASSPVRNTEAFF.

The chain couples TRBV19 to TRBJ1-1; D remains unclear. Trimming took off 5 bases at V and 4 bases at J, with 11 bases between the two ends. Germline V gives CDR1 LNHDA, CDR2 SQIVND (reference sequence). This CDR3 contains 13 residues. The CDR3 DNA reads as TGTGCCAGTAGTTCGGAGCCGAGCACTGAAGCTTTCTTT. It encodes CASSSEPSTEAFF.

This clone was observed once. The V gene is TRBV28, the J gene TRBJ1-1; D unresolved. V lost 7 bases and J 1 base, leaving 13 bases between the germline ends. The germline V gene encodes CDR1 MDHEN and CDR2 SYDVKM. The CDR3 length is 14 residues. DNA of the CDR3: TGTGCCAGCAAACTGAGATCCCGGAACACTGAAGCTTTCTTT. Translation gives CASKLRSRNTEAFF.

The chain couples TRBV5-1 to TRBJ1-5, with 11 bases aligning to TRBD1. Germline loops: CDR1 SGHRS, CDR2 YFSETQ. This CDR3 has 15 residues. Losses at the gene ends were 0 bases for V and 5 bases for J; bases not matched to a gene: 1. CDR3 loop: CASSLEGQGDQPQHF. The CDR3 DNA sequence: TGCGCCAGCAGCTTGGAGGGACAGGGGGATCAGCCCCAGCATTTT.

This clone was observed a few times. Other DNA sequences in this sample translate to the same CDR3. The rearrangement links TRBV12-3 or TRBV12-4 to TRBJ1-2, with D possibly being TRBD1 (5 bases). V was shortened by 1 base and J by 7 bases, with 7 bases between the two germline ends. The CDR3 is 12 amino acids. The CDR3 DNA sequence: TGTGCCAGCAGTTTAGGGGGGGTTGGCTACACCTTC. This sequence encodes CASSLGGVGYTF.

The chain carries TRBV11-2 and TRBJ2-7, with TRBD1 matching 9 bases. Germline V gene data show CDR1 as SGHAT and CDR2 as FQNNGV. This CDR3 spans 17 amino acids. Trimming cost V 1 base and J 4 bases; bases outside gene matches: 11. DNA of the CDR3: TGTGCCAGCAGCTTAGCCCCTATCCCCGGGACAGGGTACGAGCAGTACTTC. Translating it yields CASSLAPIPGTGYEQYF.

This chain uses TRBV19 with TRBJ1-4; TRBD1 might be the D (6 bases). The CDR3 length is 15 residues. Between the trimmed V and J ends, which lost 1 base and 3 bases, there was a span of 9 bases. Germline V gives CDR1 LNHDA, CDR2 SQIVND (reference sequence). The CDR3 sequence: CASSIARGANEKLFF. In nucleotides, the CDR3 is TGTGCCAGTAGTATAGCCAGGGGTGCTAATGAAAAACTGTTTTTT.

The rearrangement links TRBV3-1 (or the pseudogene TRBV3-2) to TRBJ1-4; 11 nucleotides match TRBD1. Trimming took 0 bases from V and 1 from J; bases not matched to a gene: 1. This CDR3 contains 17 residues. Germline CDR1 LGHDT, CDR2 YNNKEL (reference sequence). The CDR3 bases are TGTGCCAGCAGCCAAGATGGGACAGGGGGAACTAATGAAAAACTGTTTTTT. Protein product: CASSQDGTGGTNEKLFF.

This chain's CDR3 is CASRPRTGYQETQYF. CDR3 nucleotides: TGTGCCAGCCGCCCGCGGACAGGGTACCAAGAGACCCAGTACTTC. This chain joins TRBV11-3 and TRBJ2-5; 8 nucleotides align to TRBD1. Germline trimming cut 8 bases from V and 0 bases from J; bases unmatched to any gene: 8. This CDR3 has 15 residues. In germline, CDR1 is SGHNT, CDR2 YENEEA.

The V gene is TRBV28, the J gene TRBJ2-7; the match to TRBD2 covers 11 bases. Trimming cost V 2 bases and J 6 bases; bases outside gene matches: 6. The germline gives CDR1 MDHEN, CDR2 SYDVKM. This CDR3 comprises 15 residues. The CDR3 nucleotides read TGTGCCAGCAGTTTAGGGACTAGCGGCAGGAGCGAGCAGTACTTC. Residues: CASSLGTSGRSEQYF.

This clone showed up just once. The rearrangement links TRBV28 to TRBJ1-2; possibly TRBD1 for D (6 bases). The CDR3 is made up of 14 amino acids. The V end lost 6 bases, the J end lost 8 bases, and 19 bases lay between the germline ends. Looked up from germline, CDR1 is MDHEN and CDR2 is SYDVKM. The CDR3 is CASSTLQQGAGYTF. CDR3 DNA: TGTGCCAGCAGCACGTTACAACAGGGAGCCGGCTACACCTTC.

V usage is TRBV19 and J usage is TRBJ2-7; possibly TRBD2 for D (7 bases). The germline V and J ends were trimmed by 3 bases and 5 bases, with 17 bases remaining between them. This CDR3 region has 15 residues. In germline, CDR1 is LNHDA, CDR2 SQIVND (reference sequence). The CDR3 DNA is TGTGCCAGTAGTATGGGTTCGGGGGGCTACAACGAGCAGTACTTC. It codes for CASSMGSGGYNEQYF.

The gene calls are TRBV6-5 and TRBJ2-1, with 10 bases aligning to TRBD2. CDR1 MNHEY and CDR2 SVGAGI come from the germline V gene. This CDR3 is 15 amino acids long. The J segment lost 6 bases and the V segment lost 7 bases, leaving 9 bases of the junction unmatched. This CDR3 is CASNPTSGIVNEQFF. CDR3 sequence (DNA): TGTGCCAGCAACCCAACTAGCGGGATTGTCAATGAGCAGTTCTTC.

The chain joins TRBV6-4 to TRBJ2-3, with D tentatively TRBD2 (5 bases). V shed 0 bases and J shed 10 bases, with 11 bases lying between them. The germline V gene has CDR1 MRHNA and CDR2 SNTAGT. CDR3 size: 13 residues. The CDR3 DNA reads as TGTGCCAGCAGTGACTCGAATATCGGGGCGCAGTATTTT. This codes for CASSDSNIGAQYF.

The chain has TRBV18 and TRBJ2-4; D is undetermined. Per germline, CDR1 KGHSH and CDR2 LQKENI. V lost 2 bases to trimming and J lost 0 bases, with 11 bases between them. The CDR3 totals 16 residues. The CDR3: CASSPVIGSAKNIQYF. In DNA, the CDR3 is TGTGCCAGCTCACCAGTAATTGGCTCAGCCAAAAACATTCAGTACTTC.

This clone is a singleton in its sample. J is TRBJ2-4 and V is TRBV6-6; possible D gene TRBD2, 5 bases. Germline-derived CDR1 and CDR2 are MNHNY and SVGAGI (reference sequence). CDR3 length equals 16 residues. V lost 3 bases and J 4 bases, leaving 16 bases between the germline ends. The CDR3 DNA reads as TGTGCCAGCAGTTATATTCGAGGGCCCGGGAAAAACATTCAGTACTTC. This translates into CASSYIRGPGKNIQYF.

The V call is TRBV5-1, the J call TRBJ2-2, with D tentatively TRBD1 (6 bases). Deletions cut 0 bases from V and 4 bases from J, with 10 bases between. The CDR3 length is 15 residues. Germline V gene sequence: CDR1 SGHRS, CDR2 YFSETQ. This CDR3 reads CASSLGQAVTGELFF. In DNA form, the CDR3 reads TGCGCCAGCAGCTTGGGACAGGCGGTCACCGGGGAGCTGTTTTTT.

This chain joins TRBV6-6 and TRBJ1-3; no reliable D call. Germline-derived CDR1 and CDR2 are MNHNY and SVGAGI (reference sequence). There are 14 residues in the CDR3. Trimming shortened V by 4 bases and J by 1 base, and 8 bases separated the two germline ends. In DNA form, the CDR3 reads TGTGCCAGCAGTTCACACGAATCTGGAAACACCATATATTTT. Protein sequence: CASSSHESGNTIYF.